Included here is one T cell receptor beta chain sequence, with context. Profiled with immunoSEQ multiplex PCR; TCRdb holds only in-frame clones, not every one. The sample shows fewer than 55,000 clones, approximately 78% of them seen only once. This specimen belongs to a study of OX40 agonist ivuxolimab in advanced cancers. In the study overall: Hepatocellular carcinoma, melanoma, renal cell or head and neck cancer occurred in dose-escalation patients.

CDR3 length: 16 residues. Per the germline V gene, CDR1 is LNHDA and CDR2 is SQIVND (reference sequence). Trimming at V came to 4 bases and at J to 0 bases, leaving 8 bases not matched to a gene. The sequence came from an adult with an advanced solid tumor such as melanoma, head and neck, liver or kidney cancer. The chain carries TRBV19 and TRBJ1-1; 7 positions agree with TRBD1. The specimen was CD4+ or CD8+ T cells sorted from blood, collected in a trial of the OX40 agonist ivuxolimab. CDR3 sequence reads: CASSTGSGQMNTEAFF. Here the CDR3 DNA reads TGTGCCAGTAGTACCGGTTCGGGACAGATGAACACTGAAGCTTTCTTT.